This T cell receptor (beta chain) appears in the sequencing data of a study of breast tumors, draining lymph nodes, adjacent tissues. Study-level results: Tumor repertoires ranked between lymph nodes and nontumor tissue in diversity, with V and J gene preferences.

TCRdb independently ran MiXCR on the multiplex PCR reads; one entry per CDR3 protein. The sample includes about 130,000 distinct CDR3 sequences, 21% of them seen just once. Samples came from axillary lymph nodes draining the breast cancer. The CDR3 covers 13 residues. Trimming at V came to 8 bases and at J to 6 bases, leaving 6 bases not matched to a gene. Germline assignment: CDR1 SGHVS and CDR2 FQNEAQ. A remark on this clonotype: As yet, its antigen is unknown.

V and J are TRBV7-8 and TRBJ1-5; TRBD1 matches 8 bases. The sample comprised axillary lymph node tissue. The sequence was collected from a female donor with breast cancer. Some clones in this sample may be carry-over from other donors' samples. The CDR3 reads CASGPDRGQPQHF. CDR3 sequence (DNA): TGTGCCAGCGGCCCCGACAGGGGTCAGCCCCAGCATTTT. Complete variable domain (other parts from reference TRBV7-8 and TRBJ1-5): GAGVSQSPRYKVAKRGQDVALRCDPISGHVSLFWYQQALGQGPEFLTYFQNEAQLDKSGLPSDRFFAERPEGSVSTLKIQRTQQEDSAVYLCASGPDRGQPQHFGDGTRLSIL.